Listed below are T cell receptor beta chains from one sample, sequenced in a study of T cells in Graves' hyperthyroidism and ophthalmopathy. TCRdb redid the calling of the multiplex PCR reads with MiXCR, one entry per CDR3 protein. Of hundreds of thousands of distinct CDR3 sequences in the sample, about 20% were seen once. Sequencing used blood. All receptors come from a young man with Graves' ophthalmopathy. The CDR3 runs from the conserved cysteine through the conserved F or W. Fields, in order: J gene, D gene, clone size, V gene, CDR3 protein, CDR3 DNA. The D gene is left open where the match is weak. Clone size is given for some rows only: seen once, a few or many times, or a class if the clone is expanded.

>TRBJ2-3|-|-|TRBV5-1
CASSSYRAGSTDTQYF
TGCGCCAGCAGCTCGTACCGGGCGGGAAGCACAGATACGCAGTATTTT
>TRBJ1-2|TRBD1|few|TRBV7-9
CASSPDRGQHYGYTF
TGTGCCAGCAGCCCAGACAGGGGGCAACACTATGGCTACACCTTC
>TRBJ1-2|-|-|TRBV7-9
CASSFSISRGSVKPRNYGYTF
TGTGCCAGCAGCTTCTCTATTAGTCGTGGGTCAGTCAAACCTAGAAACTATGGCTACACCTTC
>TRBJ2-6|TRBD1|-|TRBV6-5
CASSYGDRGAGANVLTF
TGTGCCAGCAGTTACGGGGACAGGGGTGCCGGGGCCAACGTCCTGACTTTC
>TRBJ2-3|-|-|TRBV12-5
CASGEGQTPTDTQYF
TGTGCTAGTGGAGAAGGACAGACTCCCACAGATACGCAGTATTTT
>TRBJ2-5|-|many|TRBV2
CASSDETGARLTSQETQYF
TGTGCCAGCAGCGACGAGACGGGAGCCAGGCTCACATCGCAAGAGACCCAGTACTTC
>TRBJ2-7|-|-|TRBV19
CASSIGLTHEQYF
TGTGCCAGTAGTATAGGACTGACCCACGAGCAGTACTTC
>TRBJ2-2|-|-|TRBV20-1
CSARVSPKGNGELFF
TGCAGTGCTAGAGTGTCCCCCAAGGGAAACGGGGAGCTGTTTTTT
>TRBJ2-1|-|few|TRBV7-9
CASSFPGPEQFF
TGTGCCAGCAGCTTTCCCGGGCCCGAGCAGTTCTTC
>TRBJ2-2|-|-|TRBV7-9
CASSFEGGVSGELFF
TGTGCCAGCAGCTTTGAGGGAGGAGTGTCCGGGGAGCTGTTTTTT
>TRBJ2-7|TRBD1|few|TRBV5-8
CASSPGSRGRGEQYF
TGTGCCAGCAGCCCCGGGTCCAGGGGGCGGGGAGAGCAGTACTTC
>TRBJ2-7|-|-|TRBV5-8
CASSTTGASSYEQYF
TGTGCCAGCAGCACTACCGGGGCAAGCTCCTACGAGCAGTACTTC
>TRBJ2-5|-|few|TRBV7-3
CASSPTGNGGETQYF
TGTGCCAGCAGCCCCACCGGGAACGGGGGAGAGACCCAGTACTTC
>TRBJ2-1|-|-|TRBV19
CASSAWRTDNEQFF
TGTGCCAGTTCAGCCTGGCGGACGGACAATGAGCAGTTCTTC
>TRBJ2-1|-|-|TRBV28
CASRMSGEVNEQFF
TGTGCCAGCAGGATGAGTGGGGAAGTGAATGAGCAGTTCTTC
>TRBJ2-1|TRBD2|-|TRBV19
CASSTGLPNEQFF
TGTGCCAGTAGTACGGGACTACCCAATGAGCAGTTCTTC
>TRBJ2-3|TRBD1|-|TRBV5-6
CASSWGQGESSTDTQYF
TGTGCCAGCAGCTGGGGACAGGGTGAATCTAGCACAGATACGCAGTATTTT
>TRBJ2-7|TRBD2|few|TRBV27
CASSWTTEASGRAREQYF
TGTGCCAGCAGTTGGACAACGGAGGCTAGCGGGAGGGCTCGGGAGCAGTACTTC
>TRBJ2-1|-|-|TRBV7-9
CASTDSLVHNEQFF
TGTGCCAGCACCGACTCCCTGGTGCACAATGAGCAGTTCTTC
>TRBJ2-5|TRBD2|few|TRBV13
CASSLGLAGDETQYF
TGTGCCAGCAGCCTGGGACTAGCGGGAGACGAGACCCAGTACTTC
>TRBJ2-5|TRBD2|many|TRBV28
CASSPSSGSWKTQYF
TGTGCCAGCAGTCCCTCTAGCGGGAGTTGGAAGACCCAGTACTTC
>TRBJ2-7|-|-|TRBV5-1
CASSLGGGKSYEQYF
TGCGCCAGCAGCTTGGGGGGCGGTAAAAGCTACGAGCAGTACTTC
>TRBJ2-3|-|many|TRBV12-3/TRBV12-4
CASGSQGQTSGTGIYTQYF
TGTGCCAGCGGCTCTCAGGGGCAAACCTCCGGGACCGGCATTTATACGCAGTATTTT
>TRBJ2-5|-|-|TRBV28
CASSLPREYQETQYF
TGTGCCAGCAGTTTACCTAGAGAGTACCAAGAGACCCAGTACTTC
>TRBJ2-3|TRBD1|few|TRBV19
CASSNAGGRDTQYF
TGTGCCAGTAGTAATGCAGGGGGAAGGGATACGCAGTATTTT
>TRBJ1-2|-|-|TRBV27
CASSFAGNYGYTF
TGTGCCAGCAGTTTCGCAGGAAACTATGGCTACACCTTC
>TRBJ2-7|-|many|TRBV28
CASSLPRSVEEQYF
TGTGCCAGCAGTTTACCCCGGTCCGTGGAGGAGCAGTACTTC
>TRBJ1-2|-|many|TRBV10-3
CAIADRDPHGYTF
TGTGCCATCGCGGACCGGGACCCACATGGCTACACCTTC
>TRBJ2-4|TRBD2|-|TRBV30
CAWRTPGGREGLQYF
TGTGCCTGGAGAACACCCGGGGGGCGGGAGGGGCTTCAGTACTTC
>TRBJ2-1|TRBD1|-|TRBV7-9
CASSSSRDRRNEQFF
TGTGCCAGCAGCTCAAGCCGGGACAGGCGCAATGAGCAGTTCTTC
>TRBJ1-2|-|-|TRBV4-2
CASSQDLPPCGYTF
TGTGCCAGCAGCCAAGATTTGCCTCCCTGTGGCTACACCTTC
>TRBJ2-1|TRBD1|many|TRBV28
CASSSTGGYNEQFF
TGTGCCAGCAGTTCGACAGGGGGCTACAATGAGCAGTTCTTC
>TRBJ2-5|TRBD2|-|TRBV7-2
CASSFTGTSGETQYF
TGTGCCAGCAGTTTCACCGGGACTAGCGGGGAGACCCAGTACTTC
>TRBJ2-7|TRBD1|many|TRBV20-1
CSAGAGTGVAHEQYF
TGCAGTGCGGGGGCCGGGACAGGGGTAGCCCACGAGCAGTACTTC
>TRBJ2-4|-|few|TRBV3-1
CASSPNRGGVKNIQYF
TGTGCCAGCAGCCCCAATCGTGGGGGAGTCAAAAACATTCAGTACTTC
>TRBJ2-7|TRBD2|-|TRBV20-1
CSARGSPSSQYF
TGCAGTGCTCGCGGGAGTCCCTCGTCGCAGTACTTC
>TRBJ1-5|TRBD1|-|TRBV7-2
CASSLEQGWGSYQPQHF
TGTGCCAGCAGCTTAGAACAGGGGTGGGGTAGCTATCAGCCCCAGCATTTT
>TRBJ1-2|-|-|TRBV29-1
CSARRDYGYTF
TGCAGCGCCCGCAGGGACTATGGCTACACCTTC
>TRBJ2-3|-|-|TRBV4-1
CASSQLALGSTDTQYF
TGCGCCAGCAGCCAATTAGCTCTTGGGTCCACAGATACGCAGTATTTT
>TRBJ1-5|-|-|TRBV27
CASSLSNGGNQPQHF
TGTGCCAGCAGTTTATCGAACGGGGGAAATCAGCCCCAGCATTTT
>TRBJ1-1|TRBD1|-|TRBV7-2
CASSRTGGKVNTEAFF
TGTGCCAGCAGCCGAACAGGGGGCAAGGTGAACACTGAAGCTTTCTTT
>TRBJ2-4|TRBD2|few|TRBV28
CASSSLTLAGGSDIQYF
TGTGCCAGCAGCTCGCTAACCCTAGCGGGAGGTAGCGACATTCAGTACTTC
>TRBJ1-2|TRBD1|many|TRBV2
CASSEETGDYGYTF
TGTGCCAGCAGTGAAGAGACAGGGGACTATGGCTACACCTTC
>TRBJ2-1|-|-|TRBV29-1
CSVPRRPGAEQFF
TGCAGCGTTCCAAGGAGGCCAGGGGCTGAGCAGTTCTTC
>TRBJ1-1|-|many|TRBV28
CASSLDLRVGTEAFF
TGTGCCAGCAGTTTAGATTTAAGGGTAGGCACTGAAGCTTTCTTT
>TRBJ2-7|TRBD2|-|TRBV20-1
CSAPGLAGTYEQYF
TGCAGTGCTCCCGGACTAGCGGGGACCTACGAGCAGTACTTC
>TRBJ1-5|-|many|TRBV11-2
CASSFVRVGNQPQHF
TGTGCCAGCAGCTTTGTCCGGGTTGGCAATCAGCCCCAGCATTTT